This TCR beta chain is from a study of control samples from healthy donors and cancer patients. TCRdb keeps only in-frame clones here, not all; method: immunoSEQ multiplex PCR. The sample includes 85,000 to 90,000 clones, roughly 84% of them seen just once. The CDR3 has 14 amino acids. The V and J ends lost 3 bases and 2 bases, in that order; junction bases with no gene match: 7. Germline values: CDR1 DFQATT, CDR2 SNEGSKA (reference sequence). The chain recombines TRBV20-1 with TRBJ2-7; TRBD1 matches at 7 bases. Sequencing used blood. The clonotype originates from a woman between 40 and 50 years old in good health. CDR3 sequence (DNA): TGCAGTGCTAGTACGGGGACAGAGGCCTACGAGCAGTACTTC. It translates to CSASTGTEAYEQYF.